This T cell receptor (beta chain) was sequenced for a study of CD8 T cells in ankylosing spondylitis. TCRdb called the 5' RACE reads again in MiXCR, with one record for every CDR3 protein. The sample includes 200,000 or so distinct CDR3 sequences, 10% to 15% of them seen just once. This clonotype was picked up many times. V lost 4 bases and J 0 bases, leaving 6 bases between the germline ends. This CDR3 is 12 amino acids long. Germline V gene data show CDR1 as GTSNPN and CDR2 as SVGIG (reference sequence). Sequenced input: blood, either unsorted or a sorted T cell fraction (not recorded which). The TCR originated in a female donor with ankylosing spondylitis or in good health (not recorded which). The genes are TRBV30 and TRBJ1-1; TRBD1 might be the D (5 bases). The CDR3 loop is CAWNRLNTEAFF. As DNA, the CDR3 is TGTGCCTGGAACAGGCTGAACACTGAAGCTTTCTTT.